This T cell receptor (beta chain) was captured by sequencing in a study of regulatory T cells in long-lasting Graves disease. The time point was: newly diagnosed GD, antithyroid drugs for less than 3 months. Making the TCR library involved RNA that had been extracted from PBMCs. The CDR3 spans 15 residues. V was cut by 2 bases and J by 2 bases, with 11 bases left in between. Germline CDR1 reads LGHNT; CDR2 reads FRNRAP. For TCR beta, libraries came from iRepertoire HTBI primers and Arm-PCR of CDR3 regions. TCRdb reprocessed the multiplex PCR reads via MiXCR and lists one record per CDR3 protein. The table shows roughly 500,000 distinct CDR3 sequences, with 12% to 15% occurring only once. This clonotype came up a few times. These data were also reused for a study on T cells in Graves' hyperthyroidism and ophthalmopathy. That work adds: Ophthalmopathy was told apart from stable hyperthyroidism by a 13 V-J model.

This chain joins TRBV12-5 and TRBJ2-3; possibly TRBD2 for D (6 bases). The specimen was peripheral blood mononuclear cells (PBMCs), collected at new diagnosis, from a patient treated with antithyroid drugs. The TCR originated in a woman aged 45 to 65 with Graves disease. Written as DNA, the CDR3 is TGTGCTAGTGGTTTGTCGGAGGACTACACAGATACGCAGTATTTT. This translates into CASGLSEDYTDTQYF.